This T cell receptor (beta chain) was captured by sequencing in a study of blood T cell repertoires in COVID-19. About the study: PBMCs, B-cell-depleted T cells, or T cells provided the cDNA or gDNA that made up the material.

V lost 6 bases, J lost 3 bases, and 8 bases lay in between. The CDR3 totals 12 residues. Original analysis: Counts of nucleated cells, estimated from reference gene primer amplification, were obtained. The repertoire was sequenced with immunoSEQ multiplex PCR; TCRdb's copy has only in-frame clones and lacks some. V and J calls and clone size follow that table, whereas D and trimming were derived from the DNA. The table records roughly 150,000 clones, 80% of them present only once. Across 20 to 25 US areas, participants ranged in age from roughly 18 to 95 years. The rearrangement links TRBV12-3 or TRBV12-4 to TRBJ1-1; D possibly corresponds to TRBD1 (5 bases). The sequenced sample consisted of PBMCs or T cells enriched from blood (not recorded which). This receptor was taken from a woman aged 60-75 years who had recovered from COVID-19. In DNA form, the CDR3 reads TGTGCCAGCAGACCAGGGTACACTGAAGCTTTCTTT. Its protein is CASRPGYTEAFF.